One and the same sample provided the 13 T cell receptor beta chains below, sequenced in a study of cytomegalovirus exposure and HLA in healthy donors (dated by TCRdb to the late 2010s). To prepare the library, the immunoSEQ multiplex PCR assay was applied. For the multiplex PCR, a mixture combining 60 forward primers for TCR Vbeta segments and 13 reverse primers for TCR Jbeta segments was used. TCRdb obtained this table from immuneACCESS and retained in-frame rearrangements with V and J assigned. These tables miss some clones; where compared with another copy, unresolved V genes account for less than half of the shortfall, and the remainder is unexplained. For this sample the table gives some 150,000 clones, of which 70% to 80% were detected only once. Of the sample, 0.7% to 0.85% falls within the top ten clones. Sequencing used PBMCs. The source of these receptors is a female donor in good health and CMV-seronegative.

The chain employs TRBV7-9 and TRBJ1-2, with D possibly being TRBD1 (5 bases). The germline V gene encodes CDR1 SEHNR and CDR2 FQNEAQ (reference sequence). The CDR3 contains 13 residues. Between the trimmed V and J ends, which lost 1 base and 8 bases, there was a span of 11 bases. The CDR3: CASSLDRSNGYTF. The DNA of the CDR3 is TGTGCCAGCAGCTTAGACAGGTCAAACGGCTACACCTTC.

The rearrangement joins TRBV19 to TRBJ2-5; 8 bases are shared with TRBD1. Germline trimming cut 5 bases from V and 3 bases from J; bases unmatched to any gene: 5. This CDR3 contains 14 residues. The germline gives CDR1 LNHDA, CDR2 SQIVND (reference sequence). The CDR3: CASSQGAREETQYF. In DNA, the CDR3 is TGTGCCAGTAGTCAGGGGGCACGGGAAGAGACCCAGTACTTC.

The J gene is TRBJ1-5, the V gene TRBV6-5; TRBD1 is a possible D gene (6 bases). V was pared by 5 bases and J by 12 bases, with 14 bases between. The CDR3 contains 12 residues. From germline, CDR1 is MNHEY and CDR2 SVGAGI. The chain's CDR3 is CASSGKLGGQHF. CDR3 coding DNA: TGTGCCAGCAGTGGGAAACTAGGGGGCCAGCATTTT.

The V call is TRBV6-5, the J call TRBJ2-7; TRBD2 might be the D (6 bases). Germline assignment: CDR1 MNHEY and CDR2 SVGAGI. This CDR3 region has 14 residues. V was pared by 5 bases and J by 2 bases, with 13 bases between. CDR3 sequence (DNA): TGTGCCAGCAGTAGGGACGGGGGAACCTACGAGCAGTACTTC. This sequence encodes CASSRDGGTYEQYF.

This clone was seen more than once but under ten times. This rearrangement joins TRBV7-9 to TRBJ1-1; 7 nucleotides match TRBD1. The ends lost 4 bases at V and 4 bases at J; junction bases unmatched: 12. Germline values: CDR1 SEHNR, CDR2 FQNEAQ (reference sequence). The CDR3 runs to 16 residues. CDR3 coding DNA: TGTGCCAGCAGCTCCTTCCCCTTGGACAGGAGCACTGAAGCTTTCTTT. It specifies CASSSFPLDRSTEAFF.

The chain recombines TRBV13 with TRBJ2-1; 13 nucleotides match TRBD2. The CDR3 runs 18 residues. V shed 6 bases and J 4 bases; nucleotides not matched to a gene: 12. CDR1 and CDR2 (germline): PRHDT, FYEKMQ (reference sequence). The CDR3 reads CASSFGLAGAGVYNEQFF. The CDR3 DNA follows: TGTGCCAGCAGTTTCGGACTAGCGGGAGCGGGTGTATACAATGAGCAGTTCTTC. Based on the CDR3 plus reference TRBV13 and TRBJ2-1, the full variable domain is AAGVIQSPRHLIKEKRETATLKCYPIPRHDTVYWYQQGPGQDPQFLISFYEKMQSDKGSIPDRFSAQQFSDYHSELNMSSLELGDSALYFCASSFGLAGAGVYNEQFFGPGTRLTVL.

This rearrangement joins TRBV4-3 to TRBJ2-2; a weak D match, TRBD2 (6 bases). Between the trimmed V and J ends, which lost 0 bases and 7 bases, there was a span of 18 bases. The germline CDR1 and CDR2 sequences are LGHNA and YSLEER. The length of the CDR3 is 17 residues. The CDR3 sequence: CASSQDLRDGGVGELFF. CDR3 bases: TGCGCCAGCAGCCAAGACCTCCGGGACGGGGGTGTCGGGGAGCTGTTTTTT.

CDR3 in amino acids: CASSSGVRSYEQYF. The CDR3, as DNA: TGTGCCAGCAGTTCGGGGGTTCGGTCCTACGAGCAGTACTTC. The chain links TRBV6-5 to TRBJ2-5; perhaps TRBD2 as D (6 bases). The DNA end is more similar to TRBJ2-7, so the J call may be wrong. This CDR3 region has 14 residues. Germline loops: CDR1 MNHEY, CDR2 SVGAGI.

The genes are TRBV29-1 and TRBJ1-4, with D possibly TRBD1 on 5 matching bases. The V end was cut by 8 bases, the J end by 10 bases, with 26 bases between. The germline V gene encodes CDR1 SQVTM and CDR2 ANQGSEA. The CDR3 runs 15 residues. CDR3 sequence (DNA): TGCAGCATACGAACAGGTGGGGCGGAGTACGGAAAACTGTTTTTT. This codes for CSIRTGGAEYGKLFF. Filled out from reference TRBV29-1 and TRBJ1-4, the complete variable domain reads SAVISQKPSRDICQRGTSLTIQCQVDSQVTMMFWYRQQPGQSLTLIATANQGSEATYESGFVIDKFPISRPNLTFSTLTVSNMSPEDSSIYLCSIRTGGAEYGKLFFGSGTQLSVL.

The chain combines TRBV4-3 with TRBJ1-2, with D perhaps TRBD1 (6 bases). With 0 bases removed from V and 4 bases from J, the gap between germline ends came to 15 bases. Germline CDR1 and CDR2: LGHNA and YSLEER. The CDR3 has 16 residues. The CDR3 DNA is TGCGCCAGCAGCCAAGAATGGGGCAGGGGTGCCTATGGCTACACCTTC. It encodes CASSQEWGRGAYGYTF.

The J gene is TRBJ2-4, the V gene TRBV6-6; the match to TRBD1 covers 10 bases. The CDR3 is 15 residues long. Germline CDR1 MNHNY, CDR2 SVGAGI (reference sequence). V shed 7 bases and J 4 bases; nucleotides not matched to a gene: 7. CDR3 region: CASTPGDRGKNIQYF. CDR3 DNA sequence: TGTGCCAGCACCCCAGGGGACAGGGGTAAAAACATTCAGTACTTC.

V usage is TRBV29-1 and J usage is TRBJ2-5; 11 nucleotides align to TRBD1. The germline gives CDR1 SQVTM, CDR2 ANQGSEA. J lost 4 bases, V lost 5 bases, and 6 bases had no gene match. This CDR3 has 14 residues. The DNA for the CDR3 is TGCAGCGTTCCCCGGGGGACAGGGGGAGAGACCCAGTACTTC. Amino acid sequence: CSVPRGTGGETQYF.

This chain connects TRBV2 to TRBJ2-2; D not resolved. Trimming pared 4 bases from V and 9 bases from J, leaving 6 bases between. CDR1 SNHLY and CDR2 FYNNEI come from the germline V gene. CDR3 size: 11 residues. This CDR3 reads CASSGARELFF. In DNA form, the CDR3 reads TGTGCCAGCAGTGGGGCCCGGGAGCTGTTTTTT.